The rows below give T cell receptor beta chains drawn from one sample of a study of beta chain features in type 1 diabetes. Repertoires were generated with immunoSEQ multiplex PCR, while TCRdb's copy carries only in-frame clones and drops some. The sample shows 200,000 to 300,000 clones, less than 15% of them seen only once. Sequencing was done on a sample of naive CD4+ T cells from blood. All receptors derive from a woman between 40 and 55 years old in good health. CDR3s include the opening cysteine and the closing phenylalanine or tryptophan. A D gene is named only where the DNA matches it firmly. Some rows mark clone size as missing; the rest say once, few, many or name a class of expanded clone.

>-|TRBJ2-7|-|TRBV6-4
CASPEDLPFLHHEQYF
TGTGCCAGCCCAGAGGACTTACCGTTCCTACACCACGAGCAGTACTTC
>TRBD1|TRBJ2-7|many|TRBV29-1
CSVAPGQIYEQYF
TGCAGCGTTGCCCCGGGACAGATCTACGAGCAGTACTTC
>-|TRBJ1-5|-|TRBV5-4
CASSSDDAGARSNQPQHF
TGTGCCAGCAGCTCGGATGATGCAGGGGCGCGGAGCAATCAGCCCCAGCATTTT
>TRBD1|TRBJ2-3|few|TRBV14
CASSQGAGGWNTDTQYF
TGTGCCAGCAGCCAAGGGGCAGGGGGATGGAACACAGATACGCAGTATTTT
>-|TRBJ1-2|-|TRBV7-2
CASSLANWLYGYTF
TGTGCCAGCAGCTTAGCGAATTGGCTCTATGGCTACACCTTC
>TRBD1|TRBJ2-7|few|TRBV7-2
CASSLAGQSLEQYF
TGTGCCAGCAGCTTAGCGGGACAGTCTCTAGAGCAGTACTTC
>TRBD1|TRBJ1-2|few|TRBV10-3
CAIRRSGTEGGYTF
TGTGCCATCAGGAGGTCCGGGACAGAAGGTGGCTACACCTTC
>TRBD1|TRBJ1-1|-|TRBV10-2
CASKPGTANTEAFF
TGCGCCAGCAAACCCGGGACAGCGAACACTGAAGCTTTCTTT
>-|TRBJ2-1|-|TRBV19
CASSVGGWSSYNEQFF
TGTGCCAGTAGCGTAGGGGGTTGGAGCTCCTACAATGAGCAGTTCTTC
>TRBD1|TRBJ2-5|few|TRBV15
CATSRDRGTGLIQETQYF
TGTGCCACCAGCAGAGATCGGGGGACAGGGCTCATCCAAGAGACCCAGTACTTC
>-|TRBJ2-3|-|TRBV5-1
CASSFGQGTDTQYF
TGCGCCAGCAGCTTTGGGCAGGGCACAGATACGCAGTATTTT
>-|TRBJ1-3|few|TRBV9
CASSIHSKTGGNTIYF
TGTGCCAGCAGCATCCACAGCAAAACGGGGGGAAACACCATATATTTT